One and the same sample provided the 31 T cell receptor beta chains below, sequenced in a study of tumor-infiltrating lymphocytes in primary liver carcinoma. TCR beta cDNA was reverse-transcribed from around 0.55 ug of total RNA. The reaction used a constant-region primer and ProtoScript II reverse transcriptase. For TCR beta, libraries were produced by three nested multiplex PCR rounds using slightly modified ARM-PCR. Primers for the first two PCR rounds were TRBV1-TRBV30 forward primers and a C-beta reverse primer (approximately 9 cycles per round). TCRdb used MiXCR to reprocess the multiplex PCR reads, holding one entry per CDR3 protein. The sample shows some 110,000 distinct CDR3 sequences, 64% of them seen only once. Between roughly 20 and 31 mg of unsorted bulk tissue served as the source from which RNA and DNA were co-extracted. The sequenced material came from liver tumor tissue from sampling region 3. Stated subset: tumor region T3, left-lateral pole. All receptors come from a woman in her sixties with primary liver carcinoma and hepatitis B virus infection.

Many counts were recorded for this clonotype. The rearrangement links TRBV6-5 to TRBJ2-4; 7 positions agree with TRBD1. The CDR3 extends over 16 amino acids. Per germline, CDR1 MNHEY and CDR2 SVGAGI. Trimming took 6 bases from V and 6 from J; bases not matched to a gene: 14. CDR3 in amino acids: CASSQNRDRVPNIQYF. The CDR3 nucleotides are TGTGCCAGCAGCCAAAACCGGGACAGAGTCCCAAACATTCAGTACTTC.

About this clonotype: A junction end diverges from the germline sequence, so it may reflect a read error. The V and J genes are TRBV7-9 and TRBJ2-5; D is perhaps TRBD2 (6 bases). Germline CDR1 reads SEHNR; CDR2 reads FQNEAQ (reference sequence). This CDR3 region has 12 residues. This chain's CDR3 is CATSLLAETQYF. For the CDR3, the DNA is TGTGCCACCAGCTTACTAGCAGAGACCCAGTACTTC.

Regarding this clonotype: Because the CDR3 is missing its conserved closing phenylalanine or tryptophan, this is likely a read error. The chain combines TRBV11-2 with TRBJ2-5; a possible D gene is TRBD1 (6 bases). CDR1 is SGHAT, CDR2 FQNNGV, per germline. CDR3 length equals 13 residues. CDR3: CARSTNREETQYL. CDR3 in DNA: TGTGCCCGCAGCACGAACAGGGAAGAGACCCAGTACCTC.

Comments on this clonotype: Since a far larger clone is one base different, this is likely a read error. The chain joins TRBV7-9 to TRBJ2-5; no reliable D call. Germline V CDR1 and CDR2: SEHNR, FQNEAQ (reference sequence). This CDR3 has 14 residues. Here the CDR3 DNA reads TGTGCCAGCAACTTACGTGCCCGGCAAGAGACCCAGTACTTC. Protein: CASNLRARQETQYF.

This clonotype appeared many times. The chain has TRBV6-5 and TRBJ1-6; D is unresolved. Germline CDR1 is MNHEY and CDR2 is SVGAGI. The V and J ends lost 2 bases and 3 bases respectively, with 5 bases between them. This CDR3 comprises 14 residues. This chain's CDR3 is CASSYGSYNSPLHF. The DNA of the CDR3 is TGTGCCAGCAGTTACGGGAGCTATAATTCACCCCTCCACTTT.

To note about this clonotype: Since a much larger clone is just one base distant, this may be a read error. The CDR3 protein is CTISRGSGGTDTQYF. In DNA form, the CDR3 reads TGTACCATCAGTCGGGGTAGCGGGGGCACAGATACGCAGTATTTT. The rearrangement joins TRBV10-3 to TRBJ2-3; 8 positions match TRBD2. The germline V gene has CDR1 ENHRY and CDR2 SYGVKD. CDR3 length equals 15 residues.

The chain recombines TRBV2 with TRBJ2-1; 11 bases align to TRBD2. The CDR3 sequence is 15 residues long. Germline V lookup: CDR1 SNHLY, CDR2 FYNNEI. Unmatched junction bases numbered 5, after V lost 7 bases and J lost 3 bases. The chain's CDR3 is CASTTGLAGYNEQFF. Written as DNA, the CDR3 is TGTGCCAGCACCACCGGACTAGCGGGCTACAATGAGCAGTTCTTC.

This chain uses TRBV12-3 or TRBV12-4 with TRBJ2-2; no firm D call. V shed 7 bases and J shed 4 bases, with 22 bases lying between them. This CDR3 comprises 17 residues. CDR3 amino acids: CASTAVGPSTRTGELFF. CDR3 nucleotide sequence: TGTGCCAGCACCGCGGTAGGGCCAAGTACCCGCACCGGGGAGCTGTTTTTT.

This clonotype has ten or more counts. V gene TRBV29-1 combines with J gene TRBJ2-3; unclear D gene. Germline CDR1 and CDR2: SQVTM and ANQGSEA. With 4 bases removed from V and 2 bases from J, the gap between germline ends came to 10 bases. The CDR3 consists of 13 residues. The CDR3 region has the DNA TGCAGCGTTGGGCGGATTGACACAGATACGCAGTATTTT. Its translation is CSVGRIDTDTQYF.

Concerning this clonotype: An end of the junction does not agree with germline; a read error may underlie this. V and J are TRBV11-2 and TRBJ1-1, with D uncertain. Germline-derived CDR1 and CDR2 are SGHAT and FQNNGV. CDR3 length equals 16 residues. For the CDR3, the DNA is TGTGCCAGCAGCTTAGATTTTGCAGGAACGAACACTGAAGCTTTATTT. Translated: CASSLDFAGTNTEALF.

In regard to this clonotype: Germline and junction disagree at one end, which may indicate a read error. The chain couples TRBV6-1 to TRBJ2-3, with 8 bases identical to TRBD2. Germline V gene data show CDR1 as MNHNS and CDR2 as SASEGT. This CDR3 spans 15 amino acids. CDR3 coding DNA: TGTGGCTGCCGGGGGGGCACAGCTAGCACAGATACGCAATATTTT. Its protein product is CGCRGGTASTDTQYF.

This clonotype was counted at least ten times. The chain uses TRBV15 and TRBJ1-2; no reliable D call. This CDR3 has 12 residues. Germline-derived CDR1 and CDR2 are LNHNV and YYDKDF (reference sequence). Trimming took 5 bases from V and 2 from J, leaving 6 bases between them. The CDR3 region is CATSAANYGYTF. CDR3 DNA: TGTGCCACCAGCGCGGCCAACTATGGCTACACCTTC.

Comment on this clonotype: A much larger clone sits a single nucleotide away, making a read error possible. This chain uses TRBV29-1 with TRBJ2-7, with TRBD1 matching 8 bases. Germline CDR1 reads SQVTM; CDR2 reads ANQGSEA. The CDR3 spans 11 residues. Germline trimming cut 8 bases from V and 6 bases from J; bases unmatched to any gene: 6. This CDR3 reads CSTKTGAEQYF. Written as DNA, the CDR3 is TGCAGCACAAAGACAGGGGCCGAGCAGTACTTC.

The genes are TRBV6-2 or TRBV6-3 and TRBJ2-7, with a tentative D call TRBD2 (5 bases). CDR3 length: 15 amino acids. With 7 bases removed from V and 6 bases from J, the gap between germline ends came to 22 bases. Germline V gene sequence: CDR1 MNHEY, CDR2 SVGEGT. CDR3 DNA: TGTGCCAGCATGAAGGTGAGAGGGTATCGTGGCGAGCAGTACTTC. Its protein product is CASMKVRGYRGEQYF.

The chain employs TRBV6-1 and TRBJ1-1, with D possibly matching TRBD1 (5 bases). Germline CDR1 MNHNS, CDR2 SASEGT. Trimming cost V 11 bases and J 1 base, with 14 bases left between them. The CDR3 contains 13 residues. The CDR3 coding sequence is TGTGCCGCCCCGGTAGGGACGAACACTGAAGCTTTCTTT. Translation gives CAAPVGTNTEAFF.

To note about this clonotype: The conserved closing phenylalanine or tryptophan is absent in this CDR3, likely reflecting a read error. The chain combines TRBV6-5 with TRBJ2-5; TRBD2 is a possible D gene (6 bases). CDR1 and CDR2 from the germline V gene are MNHEY and SVGAGI. The CDR3 spans 14 residues. This CDR3 is CASSRLGGEETQYL. DNA of the CDR3: TGTGCGAGCAGCCGACTGGGGGGAGAGGAGACCCAGTACTTA.

V usage is TRBV11-2 and J usage is TRBJ2-4; a weak D match, TRBD2 (6 bases). This CDR3 contains 14 residues. Germline CDR1 SGHAT, CDR2 FQNNGV. Trimming pared 3 bases from V and 5 bases from J, leaving 11 bases between. The DNA of the CDR3 is TGTGCCAGCAGCTTGGAGGGACCGGAAAACATTCAGTACTTC. Translation: CASSLEGPENIQYF.

This clonotype has at least ten counts. This CDR3 reads CASSLVREADTQYF. The CDR3 DNA reads TGTGCCAGCAGTTTAGTGCGGGAGGCAGATACGCAGTATTTT. The rearrangement uses TRBV28 and TRBJ2-3; TRBD2 matches at 8 bases. V shed 2 bases and J 4 bases; nucleotides not matched to a gene: 2. The germline V gene has CDR1 MDHEN and CDR2 SYDVKM. The CDR3 is made up of 14 amino acids.

A remark on this clonotype: A clone one base away is much larger, so this may be a read error. The chain carries TRBV28 and TRBJ2-7; 9 bases match TRBD2. The CDR3 totals 16 residues. Germline CDR1 is MDHEN and CDR2 is SYDVKM. The CDR3 loop is CASSLAGAGGSYEEYF. CDR3 coding DNA: TGTGCCAGCAGTTTGGCGGGAGCGGGAGGCAGCTACGAGGAGTACTTC.

Concerning this clonotype: A read error may produce the germline difference seen at one junction end. The V call is TRBV11-1, the J call TRBJ2-3; D possibly corresponds to TRBD2 (5 bases). The CDR3 consists of 14 residues. The germline CDR1 and CDR2 sequences are SGHAT and FQDESV (reference sequence). The CDR3 sequence: CACSLWQRLGESHF. CDR3 nucleotide sequence: TGTGCCTGCAGCTTATGGCAACGTCTGGGAGAGTCTCACTTT.

This clonotype was seen many times. One end of the junction fails to match germline, which may point to a read error. The chain employs TRBV14 and TRBJ2-1; weak D call: TRBD2 (5 bases). The CDR3 length is 18 residues. CDR1 SGHDN and CDR2 FVKESK come from the germline V gene. The CDR3 nucleotides read TGTGCCAGCAGCCGCGGTTACGGGTGGGAGAGAGTCTACAATGAGCAGTTCTTT. It encodes CASSRGYGWERVYNEQFF.

This clonotype showed up just a few times. A much larger clone lies one base from this, so it may be a read error. The rearrangement uses TRBV12-3 or TRBV12-4 and TRBJ2-2, with D maybe TRBD2 (6 bases). V lost 7 bases to trimming and J lost 7 bases, with 19 bases between them. The CDR3 spans 15 residues. The CDR3 reads CASNRRRASVGELFF. CDR3 coding DNA: TGTGCCAGCAATCGCAGGAGGGCCTCTGTCGGGGAGCTGTTTTTT.

This clonotype has ten or more counts. The J gene is TRBJ2-3, the V gene TRBV7-9; D uncertain. The CDR3 loop spans 14 amino acids. Between the trimmed V and J ends, which lost 5 bases and 2 bases, there was a span of 11 bases. CDR1 SEHNR and CDR2 FQNEAQ come from the germline V gene (reference sequence). CDR3 nucleotides: TGTGCCAGCAGCCACTCGGCATCCACAGATACGCAGTATTTT. Translation gives CASSHSASTDTQYF.

With respect to this clonotype: A much more abundant neighbour one base away suggests this may be a read error. The gene calls are TRBV19 and TRBJ2-1, with D maybe TRBD1 (6 bases). There are 14 residues in the CDR3. The germline V gene has CDR1 LNHDA and CDR2 SQIVND (reference sequence). The CDR3 is CSSTIDRSYNEQFF. In DNA form, the CDR3 reads TGTTCCAGTACTATTGACAGGTCCTACAATGAGCAGTTCTTC.

The chain carries TRBV7-8 and TRBJ2-7; 8 nucleotides match TRBD1. With V trimmed by 4 bases and J by 3 bases, 8 bases remained unmatched. Germline CDR1 SGHVS, CDR2 FQNEAQ. CDR3 length equals 15 residues. The CDR3 spells CASSSSAGGYYEQYF. As DNA, the CDR3 is TGTGCCAGCAGCTCATCCGCAGGGGGCTACTACGAGCAGTACTTC. The entire variable domain, with the rest obtained from reference TRBV7-8 and TRBJ2-7, is as follows: GAGVSQSPRYKVAKRGQDVALRCDPISGHVSLFWYQQALGQGPEFLTYFQNEAQLDKSGLPSDRFFAERPEGSVSTLKIQRTQQEDSAVYLCASSSSAGGYYEQYFGPGTRLTVT.

This clonotype was detected only a few times. V and J are TRBV18 and TRBJ2-7, with D uncertain. The germline V and J ends were trimmed by 5 bases and 0 bases, with 11 bases remaining between them. CDR1 is KGHSH, CDR2 LQKENI, per germline. This CDR3 region has 14 residues. The CDR3 sequence: CASSMTSLSYEQYF. The CDR3 nucleotides read TGTGCCAGCTCAATGACCAGCCTCTCCTACGAGCAGTACTTC.

Comment on this clonotype: The junction and the germline gene differ at one end; a read error may be behind it. This CDR3 reads CASSLTGYGHAF. The CDR3 DNA reads as TGTGCCAGCAGTCTGACCGGCTATGGCCACGCCTTC. The V gene is TRBV6-5, the J gene TRBJ1-2; D is unresolved. Per germline, CDR1 MNHEY and CDR2 SVGAGI. This CDR3 spans 12 amino acids.

To note about this clonotype: At one boundary the junction diverges from the germline segment, which might be a read error. This rearrangement joins TRBV11-2 to TRBJ2-2, with D possibly TRBD2 on 5 matching bases. The CDR3 has 14 residues. The germline CDR1 and CDR2 sequences are SGHAT and FQNNGV. The CDR3 DNA is TGTGCCTGCAGCCTTATGGGGAACACCGGGGAGTTGTTTTTT. Its translation: CACSLMGNTGELFF.

This clonotype was detected ten times or more. The rearrangement uses TRBV29-1 and TRBJ1-2; 8 bases are a match to TRBD1. This CDR3 has 14 amino acids. CDR1 SQVTM and CDR2 ANQGSEA come from the germline V gene. The J segment lost 5 bases and the V segment lost 4 bases, leaving 9 bases of the junction unmatched. The CDR3: CSVASQGAGYGYTF. The CDR3 DNA reads as TGCAGCGTTGCTTCCCAGGGGGCAGGGTATGGCTACACCTTC.

A word on this clonotype: A much larger clone is a single base away; this may be a read error. The chain carries TRBV28 and TRBJ1-2; D gene ambiguous. The germline gives CDR1 MDHEN, CDR2 SYDVKM. The V gene lost 7 bases and the J gene lost 1 base, with 19 bases spanning the gap. The CDR3 is made up of 16 amino acids. CDR3 protein: CASTVPSDTINYGYTF. The CDR3 bases are TGTGCCAGCACCGTGCCCTCAGATACGATTAACTATGGCTACACCTTC.

This clonotype was detected once. A much larger clone sits a single nucleotide away, making a read error possible. The V and J genes are TRBV14 and TRBJ2-1; perhaps D is TRBD1 or TRBD2 (5 bases each). CDR3 length: 16 amino acids. In germline, CDR1 is SGHDN, CDR2 FVKESK. The CDR3 coding sequence is TGTGCCAGCTGCCAGGGTATTGTTTGGAGGTACAATGAGCAGTTCTTC. This sequence encodes CASCQGIVWRYNEQFF.